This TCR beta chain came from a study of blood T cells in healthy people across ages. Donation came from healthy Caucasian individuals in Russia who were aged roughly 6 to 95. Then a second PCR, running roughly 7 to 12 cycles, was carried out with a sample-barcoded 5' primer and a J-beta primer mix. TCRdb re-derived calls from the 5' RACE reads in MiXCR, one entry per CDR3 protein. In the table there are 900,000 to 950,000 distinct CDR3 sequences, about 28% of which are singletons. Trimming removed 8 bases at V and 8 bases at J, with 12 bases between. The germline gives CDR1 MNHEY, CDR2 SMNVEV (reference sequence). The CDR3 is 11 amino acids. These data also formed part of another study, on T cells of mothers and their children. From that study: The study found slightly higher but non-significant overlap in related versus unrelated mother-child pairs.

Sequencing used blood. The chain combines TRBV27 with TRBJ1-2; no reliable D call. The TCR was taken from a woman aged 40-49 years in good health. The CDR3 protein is CASGTFRGYTF. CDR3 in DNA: TGTGCCAGCGGAACATTTAGAGGCTACACCTTC.